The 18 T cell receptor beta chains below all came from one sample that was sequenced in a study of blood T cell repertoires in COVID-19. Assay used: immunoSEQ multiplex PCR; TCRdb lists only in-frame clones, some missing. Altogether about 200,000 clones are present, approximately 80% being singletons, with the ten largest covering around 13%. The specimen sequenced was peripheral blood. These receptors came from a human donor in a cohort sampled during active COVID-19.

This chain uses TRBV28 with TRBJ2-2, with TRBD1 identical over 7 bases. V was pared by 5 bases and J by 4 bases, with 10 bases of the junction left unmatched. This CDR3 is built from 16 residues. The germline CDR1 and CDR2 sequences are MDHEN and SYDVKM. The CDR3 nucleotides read TGTGCCAGCAGTCCCGACAGGGCGGTTTTCACCGGGGAGCTGTTTTTT. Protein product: CASSPDRAVFTGELFF.

CDR3 sequence reads: CASSDLVGGNSPLHF. DNA of the CDR3: TGTGCCAGCAGCGACCTTGTGGGAGGCAATTCACCCCTCCACTTT. V gene TRBV9 combines with J gene TRBJ1-6, with no clear D. The germline V gene encodes CDR1 SGDLS and CDR2 YYNGEE. V gave up 3 bases and J gave up 7 bases, with 14 bases separating them. This CDR3 spans 15 amino acids.

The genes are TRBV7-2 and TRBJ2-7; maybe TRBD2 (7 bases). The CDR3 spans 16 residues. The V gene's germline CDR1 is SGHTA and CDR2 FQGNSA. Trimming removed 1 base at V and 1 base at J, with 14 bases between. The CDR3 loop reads CASSLGRGLGSYEQYF. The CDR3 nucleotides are TGTGCCAGCAGCTTAGGGCGGGGGCTTGGGTCCTACGAGCAGTACTTC.

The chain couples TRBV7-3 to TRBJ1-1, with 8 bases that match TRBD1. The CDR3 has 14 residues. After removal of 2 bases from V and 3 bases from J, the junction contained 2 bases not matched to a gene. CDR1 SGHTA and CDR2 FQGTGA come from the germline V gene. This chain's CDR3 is CASSLHRGDTEAFF. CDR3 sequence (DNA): TGTGCCAGCAGCTTACACAGGGGGGACACTGAAGCTTTCTTT. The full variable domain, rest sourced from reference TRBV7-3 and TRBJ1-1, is GAGVSQTPSNKVTEKGKYVELRCDPISGHTALYWYRQSLGQGPEFLIYFQGTGAADDSGLPNDRFFAVRPEGSVSTLKIQRTERGDSAVYLCASSLHRGDTEAFFGQGTRLTVV.

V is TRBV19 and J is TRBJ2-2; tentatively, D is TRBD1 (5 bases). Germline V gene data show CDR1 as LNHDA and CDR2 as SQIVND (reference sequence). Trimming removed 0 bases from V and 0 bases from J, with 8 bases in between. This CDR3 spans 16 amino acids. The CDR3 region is CASSIETVPNTGELFF. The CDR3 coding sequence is TGTGCCAGTAGTATAGAGACAGTTCCGAACACCGGGGAGCTGTTTTTT.

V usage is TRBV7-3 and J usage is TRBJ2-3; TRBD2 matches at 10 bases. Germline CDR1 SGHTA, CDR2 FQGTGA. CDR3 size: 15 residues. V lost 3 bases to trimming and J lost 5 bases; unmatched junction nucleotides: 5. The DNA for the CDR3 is TGTGCCAGCAGCTTTAGCGGGGGGCCCATAGATACGCAGTATTTT. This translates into CASSFSGGPIDTQYF. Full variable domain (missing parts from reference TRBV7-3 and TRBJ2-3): GAGVSQTPSNKVTEKGKYVELRCDPISGHTALYWYRQSLGQGPEFLIYFQGTGAADDSGLPNDRFFAVRPEGSVSTLKIQRTERGDSAVYLCASSFSGGPIDTQYFGPGTRLTVL.

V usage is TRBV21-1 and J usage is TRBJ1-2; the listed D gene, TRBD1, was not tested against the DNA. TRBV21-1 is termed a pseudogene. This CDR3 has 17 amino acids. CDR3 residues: CASSNPGTGWNSYGYTF. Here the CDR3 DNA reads TGTGCCAGCAGCAACCCCGGGACAGGGTGGAACTCCTATGGCTACACCTTC.

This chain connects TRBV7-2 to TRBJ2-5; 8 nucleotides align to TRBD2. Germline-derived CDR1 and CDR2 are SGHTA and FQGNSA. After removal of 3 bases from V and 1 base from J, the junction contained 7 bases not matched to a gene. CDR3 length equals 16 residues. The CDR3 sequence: CASSFLSGAFQETQYF. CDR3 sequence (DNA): TGTGCCAGCAGCTTTCTTAGCGGGGCCTTCCAAGAGACCCAGTACTTC.

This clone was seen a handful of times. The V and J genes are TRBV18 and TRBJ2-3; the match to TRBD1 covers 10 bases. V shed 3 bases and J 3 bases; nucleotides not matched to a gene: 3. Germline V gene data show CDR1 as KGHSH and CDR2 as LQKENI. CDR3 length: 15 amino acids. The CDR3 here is CASSPTGGQTDTQYF. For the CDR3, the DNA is TGTGCCAGCTCACCGACAGGGGGCCAAACAGATACGCAGTATTTT.

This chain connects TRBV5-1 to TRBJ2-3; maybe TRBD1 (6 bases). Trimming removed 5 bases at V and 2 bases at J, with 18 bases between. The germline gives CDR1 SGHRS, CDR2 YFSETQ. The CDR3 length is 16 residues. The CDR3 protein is CASRFDPGTFTDTQYF. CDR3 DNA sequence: TGCGCCAGCAGATTCGACCCCGGGACATTCACAGATACGCAGTATTTT.

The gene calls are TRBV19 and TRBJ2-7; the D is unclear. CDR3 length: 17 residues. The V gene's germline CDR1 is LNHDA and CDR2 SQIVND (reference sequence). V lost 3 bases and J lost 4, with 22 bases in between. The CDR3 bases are TGTGCCAGTAGTATGGCCCGAGTTTCGAGCGAACCGTACGAGCAGTACTTC. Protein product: CASSMARVSSEPYEQYF.

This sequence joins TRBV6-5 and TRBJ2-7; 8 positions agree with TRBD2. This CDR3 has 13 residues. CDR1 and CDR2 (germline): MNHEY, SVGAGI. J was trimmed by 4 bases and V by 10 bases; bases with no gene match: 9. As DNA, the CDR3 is TGTGCCACTAAACTAGCGGCGGGATACGAGCAGTACTTC. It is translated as CATKLAAGYEQYF.

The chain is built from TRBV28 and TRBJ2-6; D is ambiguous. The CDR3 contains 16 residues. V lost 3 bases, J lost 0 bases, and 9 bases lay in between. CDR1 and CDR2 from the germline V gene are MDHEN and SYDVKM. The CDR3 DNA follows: TGTGCCAGCAGTTTGCTTACAGCCTCTGGGGCCAACGTCCTGACTTTC. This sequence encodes CASSLLTASGANVLTF.

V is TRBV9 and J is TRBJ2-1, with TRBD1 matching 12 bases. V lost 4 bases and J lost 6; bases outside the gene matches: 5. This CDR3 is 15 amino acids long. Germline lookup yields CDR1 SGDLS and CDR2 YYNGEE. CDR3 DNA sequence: TGTGCCAGCAGCAAGGGACAGGGGGCCCCCAATGAGCAGTTCTTC. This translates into CASSKGQGAPNEQFF.

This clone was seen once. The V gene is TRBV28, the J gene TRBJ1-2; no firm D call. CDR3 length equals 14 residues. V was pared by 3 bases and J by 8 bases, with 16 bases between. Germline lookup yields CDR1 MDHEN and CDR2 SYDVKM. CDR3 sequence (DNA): TGTGCCAGCAGTTTCCCAGGAGCGGCTGGGGGCTACACCTTC. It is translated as CASSFPGAAGGYTF.

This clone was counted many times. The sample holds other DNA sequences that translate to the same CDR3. CDR3 sequence: CASSLYYEQYF. CDR3 DNA sequence: TGTGCCAGCAGCTTATACTACGAGCAGTACTTC. This rearrangement joins TRBV7-2 to TRBJ2-7; no definite D call. The CDR3 extends over 11 amino acids. V was pared by 2 bases and J by 3 bases, with 2 bases between. CDR1 and CDR2 (germline): SGHTA, FQGNSA. The variable domain in full, with the rest retrieved from reference TRBV7-2 and TRBJ2-7, is GAGVSQSPSNKVTEKGKDVELRCDPISGHTALYWYRQSLGQGLEFLIYFQGNSAPDKSGLPSDRFSAERTGGSVSTLTIQRTQQEDSAVYLCASSLYYEQYFGPGTRLTVT.

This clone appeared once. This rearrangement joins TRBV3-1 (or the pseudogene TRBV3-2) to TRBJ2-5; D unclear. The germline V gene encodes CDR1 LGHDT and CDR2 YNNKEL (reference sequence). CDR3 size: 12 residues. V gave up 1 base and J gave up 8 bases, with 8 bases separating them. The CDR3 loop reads CASSQVRRTQYF. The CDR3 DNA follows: TGTGCCAGCAGCCAAGTGAGAAGAACCCAGTACTTC.

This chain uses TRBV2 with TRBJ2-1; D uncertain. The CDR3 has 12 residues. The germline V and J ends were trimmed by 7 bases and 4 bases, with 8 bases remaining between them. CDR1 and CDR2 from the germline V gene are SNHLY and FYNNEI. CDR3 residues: CASTSEYNEQFF. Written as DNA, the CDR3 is TGTGCCAGCACCAGCGAGTACAATGAGCAGTTCTTC.